The 6 T cell receptor beta chains below come from one sample, sequenced in a study of blood T cell repertoires in COVID-19. The table came from immunoSEQ multiplex PCR; TCRdb's copy has only in-frame clones and leaves some out. The data show approximately 110,000 clones, 81% seen once. The material sequenced was peripheral blood. These receptors came from a man of 80 years or more with acute or convalescent COVID-19.

The genes are TRBV2 and TRBJ1-6, with 9 bases that match TRBD1. Germline CDR1 SNHLY, CDR2 FYNNEI. The J segment lost 9 bases and the V segment lost 8 bases, leaving 5 bases of the junction unmatched. The CDR3 runs to 13 residues. The CDR3 sequence is CASRGQGSSPLHF. Written as DNA, the CDR3 is TGTGCCAGCCGGGGACAGGGAAGTTCACCCCTCCACTTT. Using reference TRBV2 and TRBJ1-6 for the parts outside the CDR3, the full variable domain is EPEVTQTPSHQVTQMGQEVILRCVPISNHLYFYWYRQILGQKVEFLVSFYNNEISEKSEIFDDQFSVERPDGSNFTLKIRSTKLEDSAMYFCASRGQGSSPLHFGNGTRLTVT.

The chain combines TRBV7-9 with TRBJ2-3, with a tentative D call TRBD1 (6 bases). Per germline, CDR1 SEHNR and CDR2 FQNEAQ (reference sequence). Trimming stripped 1 base from V and 2 bases from J, with 19 bases between. CDR3 length: 18 amino acids. In DNA, the CDR3 is TGTGCCAGCAGCTTAGGGCTCCTCCGGGACAAGTTCACAGATACGCAGTATTTT. It translates to CASSLGLLRDKFTDTQYF.

This clone was recorded a few times. This chain joins TRBV4-1 and TRBJ1-5, with a tentative D call TRBD1 (5 bases). This CDR3 has 15 residues. In germline, CDR1 is MGHRA, CDR2 YSYEKL. The V end lost 1 base, the J end lost 6 bases, and 13 bases lay between the germline ends. CDR3 coding DNA: TGCGCCAGCAGCCAAGGGACGACAGAAAGTCAGCCCCAGCATTTT. Translation gives CASSQGTTESQPQHF.

The chain uses TRBV3-1 (or the pseudogene TRBV3-2) and TRBJ2-1; unclear D gene. V lost 4 bases and J 3 bases, leaving 16 bases between the germline ends. The CDR3 totals 16 residues. CDR1 and CDR2 from the germline V gene are LGHDT and YNNKEL (reference sequence). CDR3 in amino acids: CASSPPERSRYNEQFF. The DNA for the CDR3 is TGTGCCAGCAGCCCGCCCGAGAGAAGCCGCTACAATGAGCAGTTCTTC.

The V gene is TRBV5-4, the J gene TRBJ2-7; the match to TRBD1 covers 7 bases. This CDR3 is built from 14 residues. Unmatched junction bases numbered 6, after V lost 3 bases and J lost 3 bases. Germline V gene sequence: CDR1 SGHNT, CDR2 YYREEE (reference sequence). CDR3 nucleotide sequence: TGTGCCAGCAGCTACCCAGGGGGTGGCTACGAGCAGTACTTC. It yields the protein CASSYPGGGYEQYF.

This clone was found once. The chain recombines TRBV15 with TRBJ2-3; 11 bases map to TRBD2. V was clipped by 1 base and J by 0 bases; unmatched bases: 0. This CDR3 contains 16 residues. The germline V gene has CDR1 LNHNV and CDR2 YYDKDF (reference sequence). The CDR3 DNA reads TGTGCCACCAGCAGAGGGACTAGCGGGAGCACAGATACGCAGTATTTT. It is translated as CATSRGTSGSTDTQYF.